There are a few counts of the clone carrying this TCR beta chain. As yet, its antigen is unknown. Combining a sample-barcoded 5' primer with a J-beta primer mix, a second PCR ran for roughly 6 to 12 cycles. Every single cDNA molecule received a tag from a template-switch adaptor with 12 random nucleotides. TCRdb reanalysed the 5' RACE reads using MiXCR and keeps one entry per CDR3 protein. The repertoire holds about 600,000 distinct CDR3 sequences, with around half as singletons. The sample is drawn from a study of blood T cells in healthy people across ages. V lost 3 bases to trimming and J lost 3 bases, with 10 bases between them. The CDR3 loop spans 13 amino acids. Germline values: CDR1 SQVTM, CDR2 ANQGSEA. Findings and caveats of the study: Among T cells, TCR beta diversity per million cells dropped roughly linearly as age rose. Estimates drawn from one million T cells were deemed to understate diversity.

The sequencing input was blood. The clonotype originates from a man of 80 years or more in good health. V is TRBV29-1 and J is TRBJ2-3; D is perhaps TRBD1 (6 bases). The CDR3 DNA follows: TGCAGCGTTGACAGGGGTGGGACAGATACGCAGTATTTT. As protein: CSVDRGGTDTQYF.